This TCR beta chain was found in a study of T cell responses to AZD1222 COVID-19 vaccine. This table comes from immunoSEQ multiplex PCR, and its TCRdb copy is limited to in-frame clones, with some not included. The sample includes about 120,000 clones, about 88% of them seen just once. The CDR3 has 15 amino acids. Germline V gene sequence: CDR1 PRHDT, CDR2 FYEKMQ (reference sequence). V was cut by 4 bases and J by 0 bases, with 11 bases left in between. The specimen comprised peripheral blood, sampled 28 days after the second AZD1222 dose. The sequence was collected from an adult who received the AZD1222 COVID-19 vaccine. The chain joins TRBV13 to TRBJ2-3, with D uncertain. The CDR3 here is CASSYGRISTDTQYF. DNA for the CDR3: TGTGCCAGCAGCTACGGACGGATTAGCACAGATACGCAGTATTTT.